The following is a T cell receptor (beta chain) sequence with its context. The sample originates from a study of blood T cell repertoires in COVID-19. CDR3 length: 15 residues. J lost 7 bases, V lost 4 bases, and 7 bases had no gene match. From germline, CDR1 is SGHVS and CDR2 FNYEAQ. Profiled with immunoSEQ multiplex PCR; TCRdb holds only in-frame clones, not every one. The sample holds about 140,000 clones, about 90% seen once. The clonotype originates from a man aged 55 to 70 who had recovered from COVID-19. The sample comprised PBMCs or T cells enriched from blood (not recorded which). The V call is TRBV7-6, the J call TRBJ2-2; 9 bases map to TRBD1. In DNA, the CDR3 is TGTGCCAGCAGCTCTATGACAGGGGGTCACGGGGAGCTGTTTTTT. This gives the protein CASSSMTGGHGELFF.